The 14 T cell receptor beta chains below all came from one sample that was sequenced in a study of graft-versus-host responses after intestinal transplantation. Processing was applied to graft tissue in order to liberate intraepithelial and lamina propria lymphocytes. TCRdb's table, derived via immunoSEQ multiplex PCR, lists solely in-frame clones and lacks some. The table records approximately 6,000 clones, approximately 69% of them present only once. The sample consisted of ileum tissue, taken 306 days after intestinal transplant. The origin of the receptors is a human patient who received an intestinal transplant, so some T cells may come from the graft donor.

This chain links TRBV5-1 with TRBJ2-7; 7 nucleotides align to TRBD1. This CDR3 has 13 amino acids. Germline CDR1 reads SGHRS; CDR2 reads YFSETQ. V was pared by 0 bases and J by 5 bases, with 2 bases of the junction left unmatched. In DNA form, the CDR3 reads TGCGCCAGCAGCTTGGCCAGGGGGAACGAGCAGTACTTC. Amino acid sequence: CASSLARGNEQYF.

This clone was found a few times. The gene calls are TRBV7-9 and TRBJ2-7, with a tentative D call TRBD1 (6 bases). The germline CDR1 and CDR2 sequences are SEHNR and FQNEAQ (reference sequence). CDR3 length equals 14 residues. The ends were cut back, 5 bases at V and 0 bases at J, with 11 bases in the middle. CDR3 sequence (DNA): TGTGCCAGCAGCCCATGGGACAACTCCTACGAGCAGTACTTC. It yields the protein CASSPWDNSYEQYF.

V and J are TRBV6-5 and TRBJ2-7; D gene ambiguous. There are 12 residues in the CDR3. CDR1 MNHEY and CDR2 SVGAGI come from the germline V gene. Between the trimmed V and J ends, which lost 2 bases and 3 bases, there was a span of 5 bases. The CDR3 here is CASSYRDYEQYF. Here the CDR3 DNA reads TGTGCCAGCAGTTACAGGGACTACGAGCAGTACTTC.

The chain couples TRBV6-5 to TRBJ1-3; D is ambiguous. Germline loops: CDR1 MNHEY, CDR2 SVGAGI. Trimming cost V 2 bases and J 0 bases, with 5 bases left between them. The CDR3 covers 14 residues. The CDR3 DNA follows: TGTGCCAGCAGTTACGGCAGCTCTGGAAACACCATATATTTT. Translated: CASSYGSSGNTIYF.

The chain joins TRBV6-4 to TRBJ1-2, with 11 bases identical to TRBD1. Unmatched junction bases numbered 0, after V lost 2 bases and J lost 4 bases. The CDR3 sequence is 14 residues long. Germline CDR1 reads MRHNA; CDR2 reads SNTAGT. The CDR3 loop reads CASSDGTGGYGYTF. The CDR3 DNA is TGTGCCAGCAGTGACGGGACAGGGGGCTATGGCTACACCTTC.

The genes are TRBV19 and TRBJ1-3; no reliable D call. Germline lookup yields CDR1 LNHDA and CDR2 SQIVND (reference sequence). CDR3 size: 16 residues. The V gene lost 4 bases and the J gene lost 4 bases, with 17 bases spanning the gap. CDR3 protein: CASSTLDFAGGNTIYF. The CDR3 DNA reads as TGTGCCAGTAGTACCCTGGACTTTGCGGGGGGAAACACCATATATTTT.

This rearrangement joins TRBV1 to TRBJ2-2; the table's D gene call, TRBD1, was not cross checked with the DNA. TRBV1 is listed as a pseudogene. The CDR3 runs 16 residues. CDR3 bases: TGCACCAGCAGCCAACGAGGCAGGGTGAACACCGGGGAGCTGTTTTTT. Amino acid sequence: CTSSQRGRVNTGELFF.

The chain couples TRBV7-3 to TRBJ2-7; 9 bases align to TRBD2. The CDR3 length is 15 residues. The V gene end was trimmed by 5 bases and the J gene end by 7 bases; junction bases not matched to a gene: 12. CDR1 and CDR2 (germline): SGHTA, FQGTGA. The CDR3 DNA is TGTGCCAGCAGCAAAAGGGGTAGCGGGAGTGTAGAGCAGTACTTC. Amino acids: CASSKRGSGSVEQYF.

This clone appeared a few times. The genes are TRBV27 and TRBJ2-2; perhaps TRBD2 as D (5 bases). Germline assignment: CDR1 MNHEY and CDR2 SMNVEV (reference sequence). V gave up 3 bases and J gave up 7 bases, with 9 bases separating them. The CDR3 runs 13 residues. CDR3 nucleotide sequence: TGTGCCAGCAGTTTTTGGAGGAACGGGGAGCTGTTTTTT. The encoded protein is CASSFWRNGELFF.

V and J are TRBV5-8 and TRBJ2-1, with 14 bases lining up with TRBD2. The CDR3 totals 15 residues. Trimming took 4 bases from V and 8 from J; bases not matched to a gene: 5. Germline V lookup: CDR1 SGHTS, CDR2 YDEGEE. The CDR3 DNA reads TGTGCCAGCAGCCATGGACTAGCGGGAGGAGATGAGCAGTTCTTC. The encoded protein is CASSHGLAGGDEQFF.

V usage is TRBV19 and J usage is TRBJ2-3, with a possible D match to TRBD2 (6 bases). Germline V lookup: CDR1 LNHDA, CDR2 SQIVND (reference sequence). The ends were cut back, 3 bases at V and 4 bases at J, with 11 bases in the middle. This CDR3 is 14 amino acids long. The CDR3, as DNA: TGTGCCAGTAGTATGGCGGGAACAGCAGATACGCAGTATTTT. Protein product: CASSMAGTADTQYF. The full variable domain, completed using reference TRBV19 and TRBJ2-3, is DGGITQSPKYLFRKEGQNVTLSCEQNLNHDAMYWYRQDPGQGLRLIYYSQIVNDFQKGDIAEGYSVSREKKESFPLTVTSAQKNPTAFYLCASSMAGTADTQYFGPGTRLTVL.

This clone counts as medium-sized. The chain combines TRBV11-3 with TRBJ2-3, with 11 bases matching TRBD2. CDR3 size: 17 residues. In germline, CDR1 is SGHNT, CDR2 YENEEA. The V gene end was trimmed by 5 bases and the J gene end by 1 base; junction bases not matched to a gene: 8. The CDR3 nucleotides are TGTGCCAGCAGCGTCGGGGGACTAGCGGCGGGCACAGATACGCAGTATTTT. This codes for CASSVGGLAAGTDTQYF.

This chain links TRBV5-1 with TRBJ2-5, with D maybe TRBD1 (6 bases). The germline gives CDR1 SGHRS, CDR2 YFSETQ. This CDR3 has 14 amino acids. V shed 4 bases and J shed 4 bases, with 14 bases lying between them. The CDR3 protein is CASSANRVRETQYF. Here the CDR3 DNA reads TGCGCCAGCAGCGCTAACAGGGTAAGAGAGACCCAGTACTTC.

The CDR3 reads CASSLSRTVRGTQYF. DNA for the CDR3: TGTGCCAGCAGTCTGTCACGGACCGTCAGGGGTACGCAGTATTTT. This chain connects TRBV6-5 to TRBJ2-3; maybe TRBD1 (6 bases). The CDR3 has 15 residues. V gave up 5 bases and J gave up 8 bases, with 20 bases separating them. Germline CDR1 reads MNHEY; CDR2 reads SVGAGI.